A selection of T cell receptor beta chains follows, all from one sample in a study of cytomegalovirus exposure and HLA in healthy donors. Produced via immunoSEQ multiplex PCR; TCRdb's table is partial and in-frame only. This sample has tens of thousands of clones; approximately 94% occur once, and the top ten carry about 1%. The sequencing input was PBMCs. Source of these receptors: a woman aged 25-40 years in good health and CMV-seropositive. The CDR3 runs from the conserved cysteine through the conserved F or W. D genes are given only for firm matches. Clone size is shown for a subset of rows, as once, few, many or a class of expanded clone.

size | J | V | D | CDR3 | DNA
once | TRBJ2-1 | TRBV2 | NA | CASSPDSVSYNEQFF | TGTGCCAGCAGTCCCGACAGCGTCTCCTACAATGAGCAGTTCTTC
NA | TRBJ2-7 | TRBV4-1 | TRBD2 | CASSQKPGTSGPGRGYEQYF | TGCGCCAGCAGCCAAAAACCCGGGACTAGCGGGCCCGGAAGGGGCTACGAGCAGTACTTC
NA | TRBJ2-5 | TRBV6-6 | TRBD2 | CASSYRTSGRETQYF | TGTGCCAGCAGTTACCGGACTAGCGGGAGGGAGACCCAGTACTTC
NA | TRBJ2-7 | TRBV30 | NA | CAWSARSEQYF | TGTGCCTGGAGCGCCAGAAGCGAGCAGTACTTC
NA | TRBJ1-1 | TRBV30 | TRBD1 | CAWSYQGVPEAFF | TGTGCCTGGAGTTATCAGGGGGTGCCAGAAGCTTTCTTT
NA | TRBJ2-1 | TRBV9 | NA | CASSEDYVERASGRFF | TGTGCCAGCAGCGAGGACTATGTCGAGCGGGCTTCGGGCCGGTTCTTC
NA | TRBJ2-4 | TRBV30 | NA | CAWSAIGDIQYF | TGTGCCTGGAGTGCCATCGGGGACATTCAGTACTTC
NA | TRBJ2-1 | TRBV6-5 | NA | CATRRTYGEQFF | TGTGCCACCAGGCGAACATACGGGGAGCAGTTCTTC
NA | TRBJ2-2 | TRBV14 | TRBD2 | CASSQVAGANTGELFF | TGTGCCAGCAGCCAAGTTGCGGGAGCAAACACCGGGGAGCTGTTTTTT
once | TRBJ1-2 | TRBV18 | TRBD1 | CASSPYGSGQGYGYTF | TGTGCCAGCTCACCCTACGGGTCAGGACAGGGTTATGGCTACACCTTC